This T cell receptor (beta chain) was captured in a study of Graves' ophthalmopathy and Graves' hyperthyroidism. As for the study in general: The blood sample was drawn at first diagnosis and before any treatment.

From RNA, the CDR3 regions of TCR beta chains were amplified and sequenced. After a first-round RT-PCR with HTBI primers, a second-round multiplex PCR was run. TCRdb reprocessed the multiplex PCR reads via MiXCR and lists one record per CDR3 protein. The data hold hundreds of thousands of distinct CDR3 sequences, with about 20% observed a single time. The CDR3 runs to 16 residues. From germline, CDR1 is LGHDT and CDR2 YNNKEL (reference sequence). Trimming pared 4 bases from V and 0 bases from J, leaving 16 bases between. No ophthalmopathy within 18 months of follow-up signified stable hyperthyroidism. Diagnostic conclusions were grounded in clinical symptoms, serum thyroxine, TRAb, thyroid ultrasound and orbital computed tomography.

Source material: peripheral blood. This TCR was recovered from a woman younger than 35 with stable Graves' hyperthyroidism. Some clones in this sample may be carry-over from other donors' samples. This rearrangement joins TRBV3-1 to TRBJ2-7; D tentatively reads TRBD1 or TRBD2 (7 bases each). CDR3 coding DNA: TGTGCCAGCAGCCCAGGGGGGGACGGGCACTCCTACGAGCAGTACTTC. The encoded protein is CASSPGGDGHSYEQYF.